Following are 24 T cell receptor beta chains from one sample sequenced in a study of blood T cell repertoires in COVID-19. The assay was immunoSEQ multiplex PCR, and TCRdb's table has in-frame clones only and misses some. The table records some 180,000 clones, more than 75% of them present only once. The specimen was peripheral blood. These receptors were collected from a woman aged 50 to 60 with active or convalescent COVID-19.

The chain couples TRBV6-4 to TRBJ2-3, with no clear D. Germline V lookup: CDR1 MRHNA, CDR2 SNTAGT. Trimming pared 5 bases from V and 0 bases from J, leaving 9 bases between. The CDR3 has 14 amino acids. The CDR3 DNA reads as TGTGCCAGCAGTTCGAGCTCTAGCACAGATACGCAGTATTTT. Its translation is CASSSSSSTDTQYF.

The chain links TRBV6-1 to TRBJ1-3, with 9 bases identical to TRBD1. Germline CDR1 MNHNS, CDR2 SASEGT. V trimming: 2 bases; J trimming: 0 bases; junction bases outside the gene matches: 8. The CDR3 contains 18 residues. The CDR3 spells CASSETPGQGLSGNTIYF. The DNA of the CDR3 is TGTGCCAGCAGTGAAACTCCGGGACAGGGCCTCTCTGGAAACACCATATATTTT.

The chain recombines TRBV23-1 with TRBJ1-6; tentatively, D is TRBD1 (6 bases). TRBV23-1 is classed as an ORF, of uncertain function. The CDR3 is made up of 18 amino acids. Trimming left V 2 bases short and J 7 bases short, with 21 bases between. CDR3 sequence reads: CASSQLRGGTTNNSPLHF. The CDR3 DNA reads TGCGCCAGCAGTCAACTTAGGGGGGGGACCACCAACAATTCACCCCTCCACTTT.

The J gene is TRBJ1-2, the V gene TRBV12-3 or TRBV12-4; D unresolved. Trimming shortened V by 3 bases and J by 3 bases, and 8 bases separated the two germline ends. The CDR3 loop spans 13 amino acids. The CDR3 DNA sequence: TGTGCCAGCAGTTTTAACGGAGACTATGGCTACACCTTC. Translating it yields CASSFNGDYGYTF.

This clone was seen only a few times. The chain links TRBV2 to TRBJ1-4; no firm D call. Trimming shortened V by 8 bases and J by 10 bases, and 17 bases separated the two germline ends. Germline CDR1 is SNHLY and CDR2 is FYNNEI. This CDR3 is built from 13 residues. The CDR3: CASQVGSEGKLFF. As DNA, the CDR3 is TGTGCCAGCCAAGTAGGGTCCGAGGGAAAACTGTTTTTT.

The chain combines TRBV7-3 with TRBJ2-5; TRBD2 matches at 7 bases. V gave up 4 bases and J gave up 1 base; unmatched junction bases: 0. Germline V lookup: CDR1 SGHTA, CDR2 FQGTGA. The CDR3 is 13 amino acids. CDR3 coding DNA: TGTGCCAGCAGCTGGGGGGGCCAAGAGACCCAGTACTTC. The encoded protein is CASSWGGQETQYF.

V gene TRBV7-6 combines with J gene TRBJ2-1; 7 bases line up with TRBD2. Germline trimming cut 1 base from V and 5 bases from J; bases unmatched to any gene: 5. The CDR3 loop spans 15 amino acids. CDR1 is SGHVS and CDR2 is FNYEAQ in the germline V gene. CDR3 nucleotide sequence: TGTGCCAGCAGCTTAGGTGGGACTAACAACAATGAGCAGTTCTTC. The encoded protein is CASSLGGTNNNEQFF. The entire variable domain, with the rest obtained from reference TRBV7-6 and TRBJ2-1, is as follows: GAGVSQSPRYKVTKRGQDVALRCDPISGHVSLYWYRQALGQGPEFLTYFNYEAQQDKSGLPNDRFSAERPEGSISTLTIQRTEQRDSAMYRCASSLGGTNNNEQFFGPGTRLTVL.

This clone has a handful of counts. The chain combines TRBV19 with TRBJ1-5; perhaps TRBD1 as D (6 bases). This CDR3 spans 14 amino acids. The ends were cut back, 9 bases at V and 4 bases at J, with 16 bases in the middle. Germline CDR1 and CDR2: LNHDA and SQIVND (reference sequence). The chain's CDR3 is CASAWTVGNQPQHF. In nucleotides, the CDR3 is TGTGCCAGCGCTTGGACAGTCGGAAATCAGCCCCAGCATTTT. The variable domain in full, with the rest retrieved from reference TRBV19 and TRBJ1-5, is DGGITQSPKYLFRKEGQNVTLSCEQNLNHDAMYWYRQDPGQGLRLIYYSQIVNDFQKGDIAEGYSVSREKKESFPLTVTSAQKNPTAFYLCASAWTVGNQPQHFGDGTRLSIL.

V is TRBV19 and J is TRBJ1-4; D is perhaps TRBD1 (6 bases). This CDR3 is 14 amino acids long. Trimming stripped 1 base from V and 8 bases from J, with 11 bases between. Looked up from germline, CDR1 is LNHDA and CDR2 is SQIVND (reference sequence). In DNA form, the CDR3 reads TGTGCCAGTAGTATAGCAGGGGAGCCCGAAAAACTGTTTTTT. The encoded protein is CASSIAGEPEKLFF.

The chain has TRBV28 and TRBJ2-3, with 8 bases aligning to TRBD1. The germline gives CDR1 MDHEN, CDR2 SYDVKM. There are 14 residues in the CDR3. J was trimmed by 4 bases and V by 1 base; bases with no gene match: 1. The CDR3 is CASSLYRGADTQYF. CDR3 sequence (DNA): TGTGCCAGCAGTTTATACAGGGGGGCAGATACGCAGTATTTT. The variable domain in full, with the rest retrieved from reference TRBV28 and TRBJ2-3, is DVKVTQSSRYLVKRTGEKVFLECVQDMDHENMFWYRQDPGLGLRLIYFSYDVKMKEKGDIPEGYSVSREKKERFSLILESASTNQTSMYLCASSLYRGADTQYFGPGTRLTVL.

The gene calls are TRBV7-3 and TRBJ2-3; 11 bases align to TRBD1. CDR1 is SGHTA and CDR2 is FQGTGA in the germline V gene. J gave up 4 bases and V 5 bases, and 11 bases lay outside the gene matches. CDR3 length: 17 amino acids. CDR3 DNA: TGTGCCAGCAGCCCGACGTTGTCGGGACAGGGGGCAGATACGCAGTATTTT. Protein product: CASSPTLSGQGADTQYF. Full variable domain (missing parts from reference TRBV7-3 and TRBJ2-3): GAGVSQTPSNKVTEKGKYVELRCDPISGHTALYWYRQSLGQGPEFLIYFQGTGAADDSGLPNDRFFAVRPEGSVSTLKIQRTERGDSAVYLCASSPTLSGQGADTQYFGPGTRLTVL.

The rearrangement joins TRBV6-5 to TRBJ1-6; D may be TRBD1 (5 bases). Germline lookup yields CDR1 MNHEY and CDR2 SVGAGI. This CDR3 spans 15 amino acids. V shed 7 bases and J shed 5 bases, with 15 bases lying between them. CDR3 sequence (DNA): TGTGCCAGCAACCAGTTCTGGGGGGATAATTCACCCCTCCACTTT. Protein product: CASNQFWGDNSPLHF.

CDR3 loop: CATVRDLNTEAFF. In DNA, the CDR3 is TGTGCCACCGTCAGGGACTTGAACACTGAAGCTTTCTTT. The V and J genes are TRBV10-3 and TRBJ1-1, with D possibly being TRBD1 (5 bases). The germline gives CDR1 ENHRY, CDR2 SYGVKD. CDR3 length equals 13 residues. V gave up 10 bases and J gave up 0 bases, with 12 bases separating them.

The J gene is TRBJ2-3, the V gene TRBV27, with a possible D match to TRBD1 (6 bases). In germline, CDR1 is MNHEY, CDR2 SMNVEV (reference sequence). V was shortened by 3 bases and J by 5 bases, with 12 bases between the two germline ends. The CDR3 has 14 residues. The CDR3: CASSLKGTRDTQYF. As DNA, the CDR3 is TGTGCCAGCAGTTTGAAGGGGACAAGAGATACGCAGTATTTT.

The rearrangement uses TRBV9 and TRBJ2-1; 7 bases match TRBD2. Germline CDR1 reads SGDLS; CDR2 reads YYNGEE. The CDR3 is made up of 14 amino acids. Germline trimming cut 2 bases from V and 8 bases from J; bases unmatched to any gene: 7. The CDR3 loop is CASSVTSAEDEQFF. CDR3 nucleotide sequence: TGTGCCAGCAGCGTTACTAGCGCCGAGGATGAGCAGTTCTTC.

This clone came up once. The gene calls are TRBV6-6 and TRBJ2-2; D is perhaps TRBD2 (5 bases). Germline assignment: CDR1 MNHNY and CDR2 SVGAGI (reference sequence). This CDR3 is built from 15 residues. V gave up 2 bases and J gave up 1 base, with 8 bases separating them. CDR3 bases: TGTGCCAGCAGTTACACCGGGAAGAACACCGGGGAGCTGTTTTTT. Protein: CASSYTGKNTGELFF.

The rearrangement uses TRBV11-3 and TRBJ2-1; possible D gene TRBD1, 5 bases. The CDR3 is made up of 14 amino acids. Germline values: CDR1 SGHNT, CDR2 YENEEA. V was shortened by 2 bases and J by 5 bases, with 10 bases between the two germline ends. In DNA, the CDR3 is TGTGCCAGCAGCTTATGGCAGGGTGACAATGAGCAGTTCTTC. Amino acid sequence: CASSLWQGDNEQFF. The full variable domain, its missing parts supplied by reference TRBV11-3 and TRBJ2-1, is EAGVVQSPRYKIIEKKQPVAFWCNPISGHNTLYWYLQNLGQGPELLIRYENEEAVDDSQLPKDRFSAERLKGVDSTLKIQPAELGDSAVYLCASSLWQGDNEQFFGPGTRLTVL.

The genes are TRBV6-5 and TRBJ1-1, with D possibly matching TRBD1 (6 bases). The V end was cut by 0 bases, the J end by 7 bases, with 15 bases between. The germline CDR1 and CDR2 sequences are MNHEY and SVGAGI. CDR3 length: 15 residues. The CDR3 sequence: CASSYSDSGAVEAFF. Written as DNA, the CDR3 is TGTGCCAGCAGTTACTCGGATTCAGGGGCGGTTGAAGCTTTCTTT.

V and J are TRBV18 and TRBJ1-5; 8 nucleotides align to TRBD1. This CDR3 comprises 16 residues. Germline values: CDR1 KGHSH, CDR2 LQKENI. Trimming removed 6 bases from V and 6 bases from J; junction bases left unmatched: 13. CDR3 sequence reads: CASSDQYGQGGQPQHF. CDR3 DNA sequence: TGTGCCAGCTCGGATCAATACGGACAGGGTGGTCAGCCCCAGCATTTT.

The V gene is TRBV11-2, the J gene TRBJ2-1; D perhaps matches TRBD2 (6 bases). This CDR3 contains 12 residues. With 3 bases removed from V and 7 bases from J, the gap between germline ends came to 7 bases. Germline loops: CDR1 SGHAT, CDR2 FQNNGV. CDR3 loop: CASSFGGNEQFF. The CDR3 region has the DNA TGTGCCAGCAGCTTCGGAGGGAATGAGCAGTTCTTC.

The rearrangement uses TRBV5-1 and TRBJ2-1, with D possibly matching TRBD2 (5 bases). This CDR3 spans 13 amino acids. Germline V gene data show CDR1 as SGHRS and CDR2 as YFSETQ. Between the trimmed V and J ends, which lost 3 bases and 3 bases, there was a span of 7 bases. The CDR3 is CASSSTSYNEQFF. The CDR3 nucleotides read TGCGCCAGCAGCTCTACTAGCTACAATGAGCAGTTCTTC.

The CDR3 here is CASSLAVGQGLAKNIQYF. The CDR3 nucleotides read TGTGCCAGCAGCTTAGCGGTGGGACAGGGTCTAGCCAAAAACATTCAGTACTTC. The chain joins TRBV11-2 to TRBJ2-4; TRBD1 agrees at 9 bases. The V gene end was trimmed by 1 base and the J gene end by 0 bases; junction bases not matched to a gene: 7. CDR1 is SGHAT and CDR2 is FQNNGV in the germline V gene. The CDR3 sequence is 18 residues long.

J is TRBJ2-3 and V is TRBV7-2, with a weak D call TRBD1 (6 bases). Germline V CDR1 and CDR2: SGHTA, FQGNSA. This CDR3 spans 14 amino acids. Between the trimmed V and J ends, which lost 6 bases and 1 base, there was a span of 11 bases. The CDR3 coding sequence is TGTGCCAGCAGACAGGGACCTGGCACAGATACGCAGTATTTT. It codes for CASRQGPGTDTQYF.

V is TRBV5-1 and J is TRBJ2-3; D possibly corresponds to TRBD2 (6 bases). This CDR3 is 12 amino acids long. Trimming stripped 0 bases from V and 8 bases from J, with 7 bases between. The germline V gene encodes CDR1 SGHRS and CDR2 YFSETQ. CDR3: CASSLVGGTQYF. In DNA form, the CDR3 reads TGCGCCAGCAGCTTGGTGGGGGGTACGCAGTATTTT.